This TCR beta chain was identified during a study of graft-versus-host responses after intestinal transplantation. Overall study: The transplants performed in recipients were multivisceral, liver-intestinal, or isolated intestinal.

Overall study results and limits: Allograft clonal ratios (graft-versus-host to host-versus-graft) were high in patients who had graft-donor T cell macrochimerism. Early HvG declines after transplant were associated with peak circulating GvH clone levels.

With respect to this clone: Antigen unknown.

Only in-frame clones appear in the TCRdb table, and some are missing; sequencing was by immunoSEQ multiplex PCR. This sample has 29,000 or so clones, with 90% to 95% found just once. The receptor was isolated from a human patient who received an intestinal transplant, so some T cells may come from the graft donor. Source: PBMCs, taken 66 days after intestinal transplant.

Written as DNA, the CDR3 is TGCGCCAGCAGCCAAGACAGGAGTAATCAGCCCCAGCATTTT. Protein: CASSQDRSNQPQHF. V gene TRBV4-3 combines with J gene TRBJ1-5; D call uncertain. The CDR3 totals 14 residues. CDR1 LGHNA and CDR2 YSLEER come from the germline V gene. Trimming shortened V by 0 bases and J by 4 bases, and 7 bases separated the two germline ends.